This entry lists 32 T cell receptor beta chains sequenced from one sample in a study of Tregs in tolerant kidney transplant recipients. The method was immunoSEQ multiplex PCR; TCRdb's version includes in-frame clones alone and lacks a portion of them. The sample includes 92,000 or so clones, more than 90% of them seen just once. Sequenced: CD8+ T cells from blood. The receptors come from a human donor in good health.

The CDR3 coding sequence is TGCAGTCATACACCGACTGAAGCTTTCTTT. Its protein is CSHTPTEAFF. This chain links TRBV20-1 with TRBJ1-1; D gene unclear. V lost 8 bases and J lost 5, with 9 bases in between. CDR3 length equals 10 residues. Germline CDR1 reads DFQATT; CDR2 reads SNEGSKA (reference sequence).

The genes are TRBV27 and TRBJ2-5; 8 positions match TRBD2. CDR3 length: 15 residues. The V segment lost 6 bases and the J segment 5 bases; nucleotides outside the gene matches: 11. In germline, CDR1 is MNHEY, CDR2 SMNVEV (reference sequence). The CDR3 loop is CASSPQREWGETQYF. For the CDR3, the DNA is TGTGCCAGCAGCCCGCAGCGGGAGTGGGGGGAGACCCAGTACTTC.

The chain joins TRBV6-5 to TRBJ1-1; tentative D call: TRBD1 (6 bases). Germline V gives CDR1 MNHEY, CDR2 SVGAGI. The ends were cut back, 8 bases at V and 5 bases at J, with 15 bases in the middle. The CDR3 consists of 13 residues. In DNA form, the CDR3 reads TGTGCCAGCCTTGGAGGGGGGGGGACTGAAGCTTTCTTT. Protein product: CASLGGGGTEAFF.

V usage is TRBV13 and J usage is TRBJ2-3, with TRBD1 matching over 7 bases. The CDR3 sequence is 14 residues long. Germline CDR1 reads PRHDT; CDR2 reads FYEKMQ (reference sequence). V dropped 4 bases and J dropped 4; count of bases not matched to a gene: 5. As DNA, the CDR3 is TGTGCCAGCAGCTCCACAGGGGTAGCAGATACGCAGTATTTT. Translating it yields CASSSTGVADTQYF.

CDR3 coding DNA: TGTGCCAGTACTTGGGGGGGTACGGCCGGACGTTACGAGCAGTACTTC. Amino acids: CASTWGGTAGRYEQYF. J is TRBJ2-7 and V is TRBV19, with TRBD2 identical over 7 bases. The CDR3 totals 16 residues. From germline, CDR1 is LNHDA and CDR2 SQIVND (reference sequence). Trimming removed 7 bases from V and 4 bases from J; junction bases left unmatched: 16.

V gene TRBV7-9 combines with J gene TRBJ1-1; TRBD1 matches 7 bases. Germline trimming cut 5 bases from V and 1 base from J; bases unmatched to any gene: 4. Germline CDR1 is SEHNR and CDR2 is FQNEAQ (reference sequence). The CDR3 totals 14 residues. CDR3 bases: TGTGCCAGCAGCCGTACAGGGGAGAACACTGAAGCTTTCTTT. This codes for CASSRTGENTEAFF.

This clone appeared a single time. This chain connects TRBV19 to TRBJ2-1, with D hard to call. V lost 5 bases, J lost 8 bases, and 10 bases lay in between. The germline CDR1 and CDR2 sequences are LNHDA and SQIVND (reference sequence). The CDR3 is 12 amino acids. The CDR3, as DNA: TGTGCCAGTAGTCCCGGCTGGTATGAGCAGTTCTTC. Encoded protein: CASSPGWYEQFF.

The rearrangement links TRBV14 to TRBJ2-1; 12 bases agree with TRBD2. CDR1 is SGHDN, CDR2 FVKESK, per germline. V shed 3 bases, J shed 2 bases, and the junction held 8 bases outside the gene matches. CDR3 length: 18 amino acids. CDR3 sequence reads: CASSHTSGRRVAYNEQFF. The DNA of the CDR3 is TGTGCCAGCAGCCATACTAGCGGGAGGAGGGTAGCCTACAATGAGCAGTTCTTC. The full variable domain, with the rest looked up from reference TRBV14 and TRBJ2-1, is EAGVTQFPSHSVIEKGQTVTLRCDPISGHDNLYWYRRVMGKEIKFLLHFVKESKQDESGMPNNRFLAERTGGTYSTLKVQPAELEDSGVYFCASSHTSGRRVAYNEQFFGPGTRLTVL.

The chain uses TRBV30 and TRBJ1-1; a weak D match, TRBD1 (6 bases). Looked up from germline, CDR1 is GTSNPN and CDR2 is SVGIG (reference sequence). V was cut by 2 bases and J by 1 base, with 8 bases left in between. The CDR3 runs to 13 residues. The CDR3 protein is CAWSWTENTEAFF. In nucleotides, the CDR3 is TGTGCCTGGAGTTGGACAGAGAACACTGAAGCTTTCTTT.

This chain joins TRBV27 and TRBJ2-1, with no clear D. In germline, CDR1 is MNHEY, CDR2 SMNVEV (reference sequence). V was shortened by 7 bases and J by 1 base, with 17 bases between the two germline ends. The CDR3 extends over 16 amino acids. Here the CDR3 DNA reads TGTGCCAGCACTCAATCTGACGGTTTATCCTACAATGAGCAGTTCTTC. Amino acid sequence: CASTQSDGLSYNEQFF.

This chain links TRBV4-2 with TRBJ1-5, with D unclear. V was shortened by 0 bases and J by 4 bases, with 13 bases between the two germline ends. This CDR3 spans 16 amino acids. Germline V lookup: CDR1 LGHNA, CDR2 YNFKEQ. CDR3 in DNA: TGTGCCAGCAGCCAAGAGTTCGGGCGGGGAAATCAGCCCCAGCATTTT. Protein product: CASSQEFGRGNQPQHF.

The chain recombines TRBV5-6 with TRBJ2-7, with D maybe TRBD2 (6 bases). This CDR3 is built from 16 residues. CDR1 SGHDT and CDR2 YYEEEE come from the germline V gene. Trimming stripped 4 bases from V and 2 bases from J, with 19 bases between. In nucleotides, the CDR3 is TGTGCCAGCAGCGAGGAGGTTTGGCGGGACGCCTACGAGCAGTACTTC. Its translation is CASSEEVWRDAYEQYF.

The table lists this clone with a count of one. J is TRBJ2-1 and V is TRBV6-1, with 9 nucleotides matching TRBD2. Per germline, CDR1 MNHNS and CDR2 SASEGT. V trimming: 3 bases; J trimming: 3 bases; junction bases outside the gene matches: 9. CDR3 length: 17 amino acids. The CDR3 DNA reads as TGTGCCAGCAGTGAGTGGCGGGGGGGCTCTAACTACAATGAGCAGTTCTTC. This gives the protein CASSEWRGGSNYNEQFF.

This clone has only one observation. The rearrangement joins TRBV6-5 to TRBJ1-4; D gene unclear. The CDR3 is 14 residues long. Germline lookup yields CDR1 MNHEY and CDR2 SVGAGI. Trimming left V 6 bases short and J 5 bases short, with 13 bases between. This chain's CDR3 is CASRGSYGNEKLFF. In DNA, the CDR3 is TGTGCCAGCAGGGGGAGCTACGGCAATGAAAAACTGTTTTTT.

This chain links TRBV6-5 with TRBJ2-7, with D tentatively TRBD1 or TRBD2 (5 bases each). The CDR3 is 13 amino acids. Germline CDR1 reads MNHEY; CDR2 reads SVGAGI. V lost 6 bases and J lost 5, with 14 bases in between. This chain's CDR3 is CASSHGTSHEQYF. CDR3 DNA: TGTGCCAGCAGCCACGGGACGTCCCACGAGCAGTACTTC.

J is TRBJ2-1 and V is TRBV27; D may be TRBD1 (6 bases). This CDR3 comprises 17 residues. V lost 2 bases, J lost 2 bases, and 16 bases lay in between. The germline V gene encodes CDR1 MNHEY and CDR2 SMNVEV (reference sequence). The CDR3 coding sequence is TGTGCCAGCAGTTTAGTTTGGACAGCCGGGGCCTACAATGAGCAGTTCTTC. It translates to CASSLVWTAGAYNEQFF.

The chain uses TRBV21-1 and TRBJ2-7. TRBV21-1 corresponds to a pseudogene. The CDR3 has 13 amino acids. The CDR3 loop is CASSKAPPREQYF. DNA for the CDR3: TGTGCCAGCAGCAAAGCTCCCCCACGCGAGCAGTACTTC.

This chain links TRBV19 with TRBJ2-7; D possibly matches TRBD1 or TRBD2 (5 bases each). V lost 0 bases and J lost 0, with 12 bases in between. Germline CDR1 LNHDA, CDR2 SQIVND (reference sequence). The CDR3 spans 16 residues. This CDR3 is CASSIEGTTDSYEQYF. Written as DNA, the CDR3 is TGTGCCAGTAGTATAGAGGGGACCACTGACTCCTACGAGCAGTACTTC.

The chain joins TRBV4-2 to TRBJ1-2; D unclear. The CDR3 has 16 amino acids. V gave up 5 bases and J gave up 9 bases, with 25 bases separating them. Germline V gene sequence: CDR1 LGHNA, CDR2 YNFKEQ. The DNA for the CDR3 is TGTGCCAGCAGCTCTAAGACGGAGAACAGCCTTGGAAGCTACACCTTC. This encodes CASSSKTENSLGSYTF.

The CDR3 region has the DNA TGTGCCAGCAGTTACTCCTCCCGGGTGGTGAACACTGAAGCTTTCTTT. Translated, it gives CASSYSSRVVNTEAFF. The V and J genes are TRBV6-5 and TRBJ1-1; D is undetermined. Trimming took off 0 bases at V and 0 bases at J, with 11 bases between the two ends. This CDR3 region has 16 residues. Per germline, CDR1 MNHEY and CDR2 SVGAGI.

This chain links TRBV7-9 with TRBJ2-1, with D tentatively TRBD2 (5 bases). V was shortened by 4 bases and J by 0 bases, with 10 bases between the two germline ends. The germline V gene encodes CDR1 SEHNR and CDR2 FQNEAQ (reference sequence). This CDR3 contains 15 residues. CDR3 in amino acids: CASSSGESSYNEQFF. In DNA, the CDR3 is TGTGCCAGCAGCTCCGGGGAAAGCTCCTACAATGAGCAGTTCTTC.

The chain links TRBV4-2 to TRBJ2-5; TRBD1 might be the D (6 bases). Germline lookup yields CDR1 LGHNA and CDR2 YNFKEQ. The V and J ends lost 0 bases and 4 bases respectively, with 9 bases between them. There are 14 residues in the CDR3. The CDR3 region is CASSQEGGSETQYF. CDR3 nucleotides: TGTGCCAGCAGCCAAGAAGGGGGTTCAGAGACCCAGTACTTC.

As for this clone: Only one base separates this from a far larger clonotype, so it likely reflects a read error. The chain couples TRBV6-1 to TRBJ2-7; 10 positions match TRBD1. The CDR3 contains 14 residues. The ends lost 3 bases at V and 2 bases at J; junction bases unmatched: 1. Germline V gene sequence: CDR1 MNHNS, CDR2 SASEGT. The CDR3 loop reads CASSDGTGAYEQYF. In DNA, the CDR3 is TGTGCCAGCAGTGACGGGACAGGGGCCTACGAGCAGTACTTC.

The rearrangement links TRBV2 to TRBJ2-3, with a possible D match to TRBD2 (6 bases). Trimming pared 2 bases from V and 3 bases from J, leaving 12 bases between. Germline-derived CDR1 and CDR2 are SNHLY and FYNNEI. This CDR3 is 15 amino acids long. CDR3 in amino acids: CASSELWRVTDTQYF. The CDR3 DNA follows: TGTGCCAGCAGTGAACTTTGGAGGGTAACAGATACGCAGTATTTT.

J is TRBJ1-1 and V is TRBV7-2, with D perhaps matching TRBD1 (5 bases). The V end lost 6 bases, the J end lost 4 bases, and 9 bases lay between the germline ends. The germline CDR1 and CDR2 sequences are SGHTA and FQGNSA. The CDR3 spans 12 residues. CDR3 sequence reads: CASRWGVTEAFF. The DNA of the CDR3 is TGTGCCAGCAGATGGGGCGTCACTGAAGCTTTCTTT.

This clone was found once. The chain combines TRBV29-1 with TRBJ2-3; 8 nucleotides align to TRBD2. CDR1 is SQVTM and CDR2 is ANQGSEA in the germline V gene. Trimming removed 7 bases from V and 3 bases from J; junction bases left unmatched: 6. The CDR3 covers 13 residues. This CDR3 is CSAPGTRTDTQYF. CDR3 nucleotide sequence: TGCAGCGCCCCCGGGACTAGAACAGATACGCAGTATTTT.

A single count supports this clone. The chain couples TRBV6-5 to TRBJ2-2, with D perhaps matching TRBD1 (5 bases). Deletions cut 10 bases from V and 7 bases from J, with 22 bases between. Germline CDR1 reads MNHEY; CDR2 reads SVGAGI. This CDR3 is 15 amino acids long. The CDR3 region is CATQSEGVGLGELFF. The CDR3 DNA reads as TGTGCCACCCAAAGTGAAGGGGTTGGTCTCGGGGAGCTGTTTTTT.

The rearrangement links TRBV27 to TRBJ2-7, with 9 bases aligning to TRBD2. The CDR3 sequence is 15 residues long. The V gene's germline CDR1 is MNHEY and CDR2 SMNVEV (reference sequence). V shed 5 bases and J 2 bases; nucleotides not matched to a gene: 7. CDR3 DNA sequence: TGTGCCAGCAGTCACGCGGGGGGGACCACCTACGAGCAGTACTTC. It codes for CASSHAGGTTYEQYF.

The chain combines TRBV29-1 with TRBJ2-1, with 13 bases aligning to TRBD2. The J segment lost 3 bases and the V segment lost 7 bases, leaving 12 bases of the junction unmatched. From germline, CDR1 is SQVTM and CDR2 ANQGSEA. This CDR3 has 17 amino acids. The CDR3 nucleotides are TGCAGCGCGACCGGGACTAGCGGGACTACCTTCTACAATGAGCAGTTCTTC. It translates to CSATGTSGTTFYNEQFF.

The chain uses TRBV9 and TRBJ2-2; 7 nucleotides align to TRBD1. CDR3 length: 15 residues. Germline-derived CDR1 and CDR2 are SGDLS and YYNGEE. V was pared by 0 bases and J by 6 bases, with 5 bases of the junction left unmatched. Written as DNA, the CDR3 is TGTGCCAGCAGCGTAGTTGACAGGGTACCCGGGGAGCTGTTTTTT. It encodes CASSVVDRVPGELFF.

V usage is TRBV5-6 and J usage is TRBJ2-2; TRBD1 is a possible D gene (5 bases). V shed 0 bases and J shed 4 bases, with 13 bases lying between them. Per the germline V gene, CDR1 is SGHDT and CDR2 is YYEEEE. The CDR3 is 16 residues long. CDR3 protein: CASSLEGRVSTGELFF. CDR3 in DNA: TGTGCCAGCAGCTTGGAGGGCAGGGTATCCACCGGGGAGCTGTTTTTT. The full variable domain, completed using reference TRBV5-6 and TRBJ2-2, is DAGVTQSPTHLIKTRGQQVTLRCSPKSGHDTVSWYQQALGQGPQFIFQYYEEEERQRGNFPDRFSGHQFPNYSSELNVNALLLGDSALYLCASSLEGRVSTGELFFGEGSRLTVL.

This clone was recorded a few times. V usage is TRBV2 and J usage is TRBJ1-5; unclear D gene. In germline, CDR1 is SNHLY, CDR2 FYNNEI. The V end lost 1 base, the J end lost 3 bases, and 4 bases lay between the germline ends. CDR3 size: 13 residues. The CDR3 sequence: CASSEVYNQPQHF. The CDR3 coding sequence is TGTGCCAGCAGTGAAGTCTACAATCAGCCCCAGCATTTT.